This TCR beta chain was sequenced during a study of cytomegalovirus exposure and HLA in healthy donors. 60 Vbeta and 13 Jbeta primers were used in PCR. Only in-frame clones appear in the TCRdb table, and some are missing; sequencing was by immunoSEQ multiplex PCR. The sample includes 100,000 or so clones, over 60% of them seen just once. This clone has only a few counts. Its antigen is currently unknown. Unrecorded immune exposure was likely among donors, who were nominally healthy when sampled. Study findings and constraints: DRB1 showed the most TCR associations and HLA-C the fewest in a later analysis, as rates varied by HLA locus.

The sequence derives from a middle-aged woman in good health and CMV-seropositive. The sample comprised PBMCs.

CDR3 DNA sequence: TGTGCCACCAGCAGAGACGACAGGTTAGGCTACACCTTC. Amino acid sequence: CATSRDDRLGYTF. This chain links TRBV15 with TRBJ1-2; TRBD1 might be the D (6 bases). The CDR3 runs 13 residues. V gave up 0 bases and J gave up 8 bases, with 10 bases separating them. Germline V lookup: CDR1 LNHNV, CDR2 YYDKDF (reference sequence).